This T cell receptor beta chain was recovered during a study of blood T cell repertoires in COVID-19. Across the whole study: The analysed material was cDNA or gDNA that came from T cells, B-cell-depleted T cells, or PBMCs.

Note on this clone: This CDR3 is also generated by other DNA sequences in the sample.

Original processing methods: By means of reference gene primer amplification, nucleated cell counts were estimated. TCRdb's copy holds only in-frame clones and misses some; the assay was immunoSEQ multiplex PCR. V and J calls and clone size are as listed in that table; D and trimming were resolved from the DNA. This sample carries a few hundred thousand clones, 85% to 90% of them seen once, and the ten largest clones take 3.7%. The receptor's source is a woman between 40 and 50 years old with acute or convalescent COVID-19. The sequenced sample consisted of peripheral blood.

Here the CDR3 reads CASSVEGLNTEAFF. CDR3 nucleotide sequence: TGTGCCAGCAGCGTAGAGGGGTTGAACACTGAAGCTTTCTTT. V usage is TRBV9 and J usage is TRBJ1-1; weak D call: TRBD1 (5 bases). CDR1 and CDR2 (germline): SGDLS, YYNGEE. Between the trimmed V and J ends, which lost 0 bases and 0 bases, there was a span of 6 bases. The CDR3 loop spans 14 amino acids.